The present T cell receptor beta chain was sequenced within a study of cytomegalovirus exposure and HLA in healthy donors. Overall study: Earlier results showed approximately 120 million unique TCR beta sequences derived from roughly 180 million T cells.

This CDR3 contains 14 residues. Germline values: CDR1 MNHEY, CDR2 SMNVEV (reference sequence). Trimming shortened V by 7 bases and J by 1 base, and 13 bases separated the two germline ends. Primers: 60 Vbeta forward and 13 Jbeta reverse. Sequencing used immunoSEQ multiplex PCR; TCRdb keeps in-frame clones, though not all of them. The sample features approximately 210,000 clones, with roughly 0.98% in its top ten. Comment on this clone: Its specificity is not known.

Study conclusions and caveats: Researchers counted over 150 TCR beta chains as cytomegalovirus-associated.

Material for sequencing was PBMCs. The chain couples TRBV27 to TRBJ1-1; tentatively, D is TRBD1 (6 bases). This TCR derives from a woman in her 30s in good health and CMV-seropositive. The CDR3 DNA follows: TGTGCCAGCAAACAAGGGGGTTGGAACACTGAAGCTTTCTTT. Encoded protein: CASKQGGWNTEAFF.